This T cell receptor beta chain derives from a study of T cells in Graves' hyperthyroidism and ophthalmopathy. General study findings and limits: Most expanded thyroid clonotypes above 0.001 recurred in blood.

The germline gives CDR1 MNHNS, CDR2 SASEGT. This CDR3 region has 13 residues. V lost 6 bases and J 8 bases, leaving 14 bases between the germline ends. From RNA transcripts, TCR beta CDR3 regions were amplified. HTBI primers were the set used in a first-round RT-PCR of the TCR CDR3. From the multiplex PCR reads, TCRdb called clonotypes with MiXCR, one entry per CDR3 protein. The sample includes roughly 420,000 distinct CDR3 sequences, roughly an eighth of them seen just once. This clonotype was seen more than once but under ten times. Its antigen is as yet unknown. The receptor was derived from a young woman with Graves' hyperthyroidism. Source material: blood. The rearrangement links TRBV6-1 to TRBJ2-1; the D gene is possibly TRBD2 (6 bases). The CDR3 coding sequence is TGTGCCAGCAGCCCCGGGAGTCGCCATGAGCAGTTCTTC. Translating it yields CASSPGSRHEQFF.